The 7 T cell receptor beta chains in this list originate from one sample, sequenced in a study of cytomegalovirus exposure and HLA in healthy donors. The PCR contained 60 Vbeta and 13 Jbeta primers. Sequenced by immunoSEQ multiplex PCR; TCRdb stores in-frame clones only, minus some. The sample lists over 55,000 clones, approximately 90% seen once, with 12% in the top ten. The sample taken for sequencing was PBMCs. The receptors originated from a woman in her 30s in good health and CMV-seropositive.

This clone was found once. This sequence joins TRBV5-4 and TRBJ2-5, with a tentative D call TRBD2 (6 bases). The germline V gene has CDR1 SGHNT and CDR2 YYREEE (reference sequence). Trimming took 4 bases from V and 1 from J, leaving 14 bases between them. The CDR3 contains 15 residues. Here the CDR3 DNA reads TGTGCCAGCAGCCAAGGGGCGGGAAGCCAAGAGACCCAGTACTTC. Amino acid sequence: CASSQGAGSQETQYF.

CDR3 region: CASRSSGGSYEQYF. The CDR3 DNA follows: TGTGCCAGCAGGTCCTCAGGGGGCTCGTACGAGCAGTACTTC. The chain has TRBV7-9 and TRBJ2-7; TRBD1 matches at 8 bases. The germline CDR1 and CDR2 sequences are SEHNR and FQNEAQ (reference sequence). Trimming took 6 bases from V and 4 from J; bases not matched to a gene: 8. The CDR3 totals 14 residues.

The chain combines TRBV7-6 with TRBJ1-5; TRBD1 might be the D (6 bases). Germline V CDR1 and CDR2: SGHVS, FNYEAQ. This CDR3 spans 13 amino acids. Trimming removed 4 bases from V and 8 bases from J, with 12 bases in between. The DNA of the CDR3 is TGTGCCAGCAGCTCCACAGAGGGGGAGCCCCAGCATTTT. It specifies CASSSTEGEPQHF.

This clone came up once. This chain uses TRBV15 with TRBJ2-3, with 11 bases identical to TRBD2. The CDR3 runs 16 residues. CDR1 is LNHNV, CDR2 YYDKDF, per germline (reference sequence). Trimming at V came to 2 bases and at J to 4 bases, leaving 5 bases not matched to a gene. DNA for the CDR3: TGTGCCACCAGCAGACTGACTAGCGGGGCGCCAGATACGCAGTATTTT. Protein product: CATSRLTSGAPDTQYF.

This CDR3 reads CASSWGQGAYEQYF. For the CDR3, the DNA is TGTGCCAGCAGTTGGGGACAGGGGGCCTACGAGCAGTACTTC. The J gene is TRBJ2-7, the V gene TRBV27; 11 positions match TRBD1. Germline trimming cut 4 bases from V and 2 bases from J; bases unmatched to any gene: 1. This CDR3 region has 14 residues. Germline V gives CDR1 MNHEY, CDR2 SMNVEV (reference sequence).

The V call is TRBV7-9, the J call TRBJ2-7; 13 nucleotides align to TRBD2. V gave up 1 base and J gave up 10 bases; unmatched junction bases: 7. Germline CDR1 and CDR2: SEHNR and FQNEAQ (reference sequence). The CDR3 is made up of 15 amino acids. CDR3 protein: CASSLDPGLAGNQYF. The DNA of the CDR3 is TGTGCCAGCAGCTTAGACCCGGGACTAGCGGGAAATCAGTACTTC.

This sequence joins TRBV9 and TRBJ2-1; 16 bases match TRBD2. The length of the CDR3 is 15 residues. V was pared by 3 bases and J by 8 bases, with 2 bases of the junction left unmatched. Germline V gene sequence: CDR1 SGDLS, CDR2 YYNGEE. CDR3 sequence: CASSAGTSGRDEQFF. CDR3 in DNA: TGTGCCAGCAGCGCGGGGACTAGCGGGAGGGATGAGCAGTTCTTC.